This T cell receptor beta chain came from a study of blood T cell repertoires in COVID-19. Overall study context: PBMCs, B-cell-depleted T cells, or T cells provided the cDNA or gDNA that made up the material.

Libraries were prepared by immunoSEQ multiplex PCR; TCRdb keeps only in-frame clonotypes and omits some of them. The sample shows around 150,000 clones, approximately 84% of them seen only once. Sequenced material: peripheral blood. The TCR was taken from a man in his 70s with acute or convalescent COVID-19.

This chain's CDR3 is CASSPGQTTAQYF. CDR3 coding DNA: TGTGCCAGCAGCCCGGGACAGACTACGGCCCAGTACTTC. The gene calls are TRBV6-5 and TRBJ2-5, with 7 bases aligning to TRBD1. With V trimmed by 6 bases and J by 9 bases, 10 bases remained unmatched. CDR3 length equals 13 residues. The V gene's germline CDR1 is MNHEY and CDR2 SVGAGI.